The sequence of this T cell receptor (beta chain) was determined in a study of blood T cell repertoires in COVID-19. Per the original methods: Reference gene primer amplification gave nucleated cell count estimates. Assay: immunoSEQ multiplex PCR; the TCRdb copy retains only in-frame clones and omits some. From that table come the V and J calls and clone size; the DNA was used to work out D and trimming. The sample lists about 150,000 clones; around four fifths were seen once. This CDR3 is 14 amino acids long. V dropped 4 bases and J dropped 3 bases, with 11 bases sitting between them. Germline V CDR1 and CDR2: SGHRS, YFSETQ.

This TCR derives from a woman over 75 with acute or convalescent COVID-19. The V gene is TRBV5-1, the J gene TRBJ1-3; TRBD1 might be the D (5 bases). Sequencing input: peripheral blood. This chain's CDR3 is CASSPGGGGNTIYF. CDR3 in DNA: TGCGCCAGCAGCCCCGGCGGGGGTGGAAACACCATATATTTT.